These 25 T cell receptor beta chains were sequenced from one sample in a study of blood T cell repertoires in COVID-19. Method: immunoSEQ multiplex PCR; TCRdb's copy keeps in-frame clones and lacks some. The sample contains around 240,000 clones, 86% of which appear only once. The specimen was PBMCs or T cells enriched from blood (not recorded which). Source of these receptors: a woman aged 50 to 60 who had recovered from COVID-19.

In its sample, this clone was seen a few times. V gene TRBV4-3 combines with J gene TRBJ2-7; 12 bases are a match to TRBD2. Germline CDR1 reads LGHNA; CDR2 reads YSLEER. With V trimmed by 1 base and J by 4 bases, 5 bases remained unmatched. CDR3 length: 16 residues. The CDR3 bases are TGCGCCAGCAGCCAAGTTTGGGGACTAGCGGGTTACGAGCAGTACTTC. Residues: CASSQVWGLAGYEQYF.

The chain links TRBV7-9 to TRBJ1-6, with TRBD1 matching over 7 bases. Germline V gene lookup returns CDR1 SEHNR and CDR2 FQNEAQ (reference sequence). This CDR3 has 15 residues. V dropped 5 bases and J dropped 5; count of bases not matched to a gene: 6. The CDR3, as DNA: TGTGCCAGCAGCCCACCGGGACAGCATAATTCACCCCTCCACTTT. It translates to CASSPPGQHNSPLHF.

This clone was detected a few times. The chain couples TRBV19 to TRBJ1-5, with TRBD1 matching over 8 bases. Per germline, CDR1 LNHDA and CDR2 SQIVND (reference sequence). Trimming cost V 5 bases and J 5 bases; bases outside gene matches: 5. The CDR3 is made up of 14 amino acids. The CDR3 nucleotides are TGTGCCAGTAGTCGGGACAGGTCCTATCAGCCCCAGCATTTT. Amino acid sequence: CASSRDRSYQPQHF. The full variable domain, in which reference TRBV19 and TRBJ1-5 provide the parts outside the CDR3, is DGGITQSPKYLFRKEGQNVTLSCEQNLNHDAMYWYRQDPGQGLRLIYYSQIVNDFQKGDIAEGYSVSREKKESFPLTVTSAQKNPTAFYLCASSRDRSYQPQHFGDGTRLSIL.

This clone came up once. At one of its ends the junction is not consistent with the germline gene, which may arise from a read error. The V call is TRBV7-9, the J call TRBJ1-2; D is possibly TRBD1 (5 bases). CDR1 is SEHNR and CDR2 is FQNEAQ in the germline V gene (reference sequence). The CDR3 sequence is 14 residues long. CDR3 sequence reads: CASSLAIRVGGYIF. DNA of the CDR3: TGTGCCAGCAGCTTAGCGATCAGGGTCGGTGGCTACATCTTC.

V and J are TRBV27 and TRBJ1-6; D not resolved. Germline CDR1 and CDR2: MNHEY and SMNVEV (reference sequence). The V end was cut by 6 bases, the J end by 9 bases, with 18 bases between. The CDR3 is 15 residues long. The CDR3 sequence: CASRSTEGQVSPLHF. The CDR3 DNA follows: TGTGCCAGCAGAAGTACAGAGGGTCAAGTTTCACCCCTCCACTTT.

The chain couples TRBV5-8 to TRBJ2-1, with TRBD1 matching over 7 bases. The CDR3 loop spans 18 amino acids. V shed 4 bases, J shed 2 bases, and the junction held 15 bases outside the gene matches. The germline gives CDR1 SGHTS, CDR2 YDEGEE. The CDR3 spells CASSRTGQAAGPYNEQFF. The DNA of the CDR3 is TGTGCCAGCAGCCGCACCGGACAGGCCGCTGGGCCCTACAATGAGCAGTTCTTC.

The rearrangement uses TRBV6-2 or TRBV6-3 and TRBJ1-5; D uncertain. The CDR3 length is 16 residues. Germline lookup yields CDR1 MNHEY and CDR2 SVGEGT. V was trimmed by 6 bases and J by 0 bases, leaving 15 bases between them. For the CDR3, the DNA is TGTGCCAGCAGCGATACAGAGTCCTATAGCAATCAGCCCCAGCATTTT. Encoded protein: CASSDTESYSNQPQHF.

The rearrangement links TRBV7-9 to TRBJ1-1; D may be TRBD1 (6 bases). V lost 1 base, J lost 5 bases, and 26 bases lay in between. The CDR3 runs 19 residues. Germline V gene lookup returns CDR1 SEHNR and CDR2 FQNEAQ (reference sequence). CDR3 region: CASSLDRDWGYLTNTEAFF. CDR3 nucleotide sequence: TGTGCCAGCAGCTTAGACAGGGATTGGGGCTACCTTACTAATACTGAAGCTTTCTTT. The full variable domain, completed using reference TRBV7-9 and TRBJ1-1, is DTGVSQNPRHKITKRGQNVTFRCDPISEHNRLYWYRQTLGQGPEFLTYFQNEAQLEKSRLLSDRFSAERPKGSFSTLEIQRTEQGDSAMYLCASSLDRDWGYLTNTEAFFGQGTRLTVV.

V and J are TRBV3-1 (or the pseudogene TRBV3-2) and TRBJ2-1, with 10 bases identical to TRBD2. This CDR3 is 16 amino acids long. V lost 0 bases, J lost 7 bases, and 6 bases stayed unmatched. CDR1 is LGHDT and CDR2 is YNNKEL in the germline V gene (reference sequence). CDR3: CASSQELAGGPNEQFF. The CDR3 DNA reads TGTGCCAGCAGCCAAGAGTTAGCGGGAGGCCCGAATGAGCAGTTCTTC.

The V gene is TRBV5-5, the J gene TRBJ2-3; TRBD1 matches 8 bases. The CDR3 covers 16 residues. Germline V lookup: CDR1 SGHKS, CDR2 YYEKEE (reference sequence). After removal of 4 bases from V and 0 bases from J, the junction contained 7 bases not matched to a gene. For the CDR3, the DNA is TGTGCCAGCAGCCCCACCGGACAGGGAAGCACAGATACGCAGTATTTT. Encoded protein: CASSPTGQGSTDTQYF.

CDR3 protein: CASGGYSNQPQHF. The CDR3 coding sequence is TGTGCCAGCGGGGGGTATAGCAATCAGCCCCAGCATTTT. This sequence joins TRBV28 and TRBJ1-5; D might be TRBD1 (5 bases). This CDR3 contains 13 residues. The ends were cut back, 8 bases at V and 0 bases at J, with 8 bases in the middle. The germline V gene encodes CDR1 MDHEN and CDR2 SYDVKM.

The chain combines TRBV10-3 with TRBJ1-5, with 10 nucleotides matching TRBD1. Germline assignment: CDR1 ENHRY and CDR2 SYGVKD. The CDR3 length is 13 residues. The V and J ends lost 8 bases and 7 bases, in that order; junction bases with no gene match: 5. CDR3 protein: CAISGTGEQPQHF. The CDR3 DNA sequence: TGTGCCATCTCGGGGACAGGGGAGCAGCCCCAGCATTTT.

The rearrangement links TRBV28 to TRBJ2-5, with TRBD1 matching over 8 bases. The CDR3 runs to 11 residues. CDR1 MDHEN and CDR2 SYDVKM come from the germline V gene. V lost 7 bases, J lost 6 bases, and 1 base stayed unmatched. CDR3 sequence reads: CASNRGKTQYF. The CDR3, as DNA: TGTGCCAGCAACAGGGGGAAGACCCAGTACTTC.

The rearrangement links TRBV4-3 to TRBJ2-1; tentative D call: TRBD1 (5 bases). The CDR3 is 14 amino acids. Germline V gene data show CDR1 as LGHNA and CDR2 as YSLEER. Trimming left V 0 bases short and J 5 bases short, with 8 bases between. The CDR3 DNA reads TGCGCCAGCAGCCAAGACAGGGCCGACAATGAGCAGTTCTTC. Protein sequence: CASSQDRADNEQFF.

This clone has a single count. The chain is built from TRBV30 and TRBJ1-2; TRBD1 matches 8 bases. Losses at the gene ends were 8 bases for V and 3 bases for J; bases not matched to a gene: 14. This CDR3 comprises 15 residues. In germline, CDR1 is GTSNPN, CDR2 SVGIG (reference sequence). The chain's CDR3 is CALRDRRLYHYGYTF. CDR3 in DNA: TGTGCCCTACGGGACAGGAGATTATACCACTATGGCTACACCTTC.

The chain recombines TRBV20-1 with TRBJ2-5; 12 bases are shared with TRBD2. CDR1 is DFQATT, CDR2 SNEGSKA, per germline (reference sequence). Germline trimming cut 3 bases from V and 3 bases from J; bases unmatched to any gene: 8. This CDR3 spans 16 amino acids. The CDR3 sequence is CSASNPSGGDKETQYF. The CDR3 DNA reads as TGCAGTGCTAGTAACCCTAGCGGGGGGGATAAAGAGACCCAGTACTTC.

This chain joins TRBV7-9 and TRBJ2-5; TRBD1 matches at 7 bases. CDR1 is SEHNR, CDR2 FQNEAQ, per germline (reference sequence). Unmatched junction bases numbered 11, after V lost 5 bases and J lost 5 bases. CDR3 size: 15 residues. CDR3 sequence: CASSGRQGEEETQYF. DNA for the CDR3: TGTGCCAGCAGCGGGCGACAGGGTGAGGAGGAGACCCAGTACTTC.

Concerning this clone itself: The same CDR3 also results from other DNA sequences found in this sample. The chain carries TRBV5-1 and TRBJ1-4; D gene ambiguous. Germline V gene lookup returns CDR1 SGHRS and CDR2 YFSETQ. Trimming took 0 bases from V and 2 from J, leaving 5 bases between them. The CDR3 length is 14 residues. In nucleotides, the CDR3 is TGCGCCAGCAGCTTGGACAGCACTAATGAAAAACTGTTTTTT. Translation gives CASSLDSTNEKLFF.

The CDR3 sequence is CASTPGGGANEQFF. The CDR3 nucleotides are TGTGCCAGCACCCCGGGCGGGGGGGCCAATGAGCAGTTCTTC. J is TRBJ2-1 and V is TRBV9; 9 positions agree with TRBD2. The CDR3 consists of 14 residues. Germline lookup yields CDR1 SGDLS and CDR2 YYNGEE. V shed 6 bases and J 6 bases; nucleotides not matched to a gene: 7.

This clone appeared a single time. V and J are TRBV6-5 and TRBJ2-3; TRBD2 is a possible D gene (7 bases). Germline V gene lookup returns CDR1 MNHEY and CDR2 SVGAGI. This CDR3 has 15 residues. With 7 bases removed from V and 5 bases from J, the gap between germline ends came to 19 bases. CDR3 nucleotides: TGTGCCAGCACGTGGGGATTCGGGGGGCTAGATACGCAGTATTTT. Translated: CASTWGFGGLDTQYF.

The chain is built from TRBV7-9 and TRBJ2-1, with TRBD2 matching 9 bases. V was pared by 11 bases and J by 4 bases, with 12 bases of the junction left unmatched. The CDR3 runs 15 residues. Germline lookup yields CDR1 SEHNR and CDR2 FQNEAQ (reference sequence). CDR3 residues: CASRFGGGEYNEQFF. The CDR3 DNA reads TGTGCCTCTCGATTTGGCGGGGGGGAATACAATGAGCAGTTCTTC.

The rearrangement joins TRBV27 to TRBJ2-2; 8 nucleotides line up with TRBD2. Germline V gene lookup returns CDR1 MNHEY and CDR2 SMNVEV (reference sequence). Trimming cost V 6 bases and J 5 bases; bases outside gene matches: 11. The CDR3 loop spans 16 amino acids. CDR3 DNA sequence: TGTGCCAGCAGCTCGCCGCTAGCGGGCCATACCGGGGAGCTGTTTTTT. This gives the protein CASSSPLAGHTGELFF.

The chain links TRBV3-1 (or the pseudogene TRBV3-2) to TRBJ2-4, with D maybe TRBD1 (6 bases). This CDR3 is 16 amino acids long. CDR1 is LGHDT, CDR2 YNNKEL, per germline (reference sequence). V was cut by 2 bases and J by 3 bases, with 14 bases left in between. CDR3: CASSQQQGWGKNIQYF. Written as DNA, the CDR3 is TGTGCCAGCAGCCAACAACAGGGCTGGGGCAAAAACATTCAGTACTTC.

V and J are TRBV5-4 and TRBJ1-3; D perhaps matches TRBD1 (6 bases). The CDR3 is made up of 17 amino acids. Trimming took off 1 base at V and 0 bases at J, with 14 bases between the two ends. Germline V gene lookup returns CDR1 SGHNT and CDR2 YYREEE (reference sequence). The CDR3 sequence is CASSLWGRGGSGNTIYF. The DNA for the CDR3 is TGTGCCAGCAGCTTGTGGGGAAGGGGGGGCTCTGGAAACACCATATATTTT.

This clone came up a few times. This chain connects TRBV5-4 to TRBJ1-5; D not certain. Trimming left V 4 bases short and J 4 bases short, with 15 bases between. The CDR3 is made up of 15 amino acids. Per germline, CDR1 SGHNT and CDR2 YYREEE (reference sequence). This CDR3 is CASSDGKNRNQPQHF. CDR3 nucleotide sequence: TGTGCCAGCAGCGACGGGAAAAACCGAAATCAGCCCCAGCATTTT.